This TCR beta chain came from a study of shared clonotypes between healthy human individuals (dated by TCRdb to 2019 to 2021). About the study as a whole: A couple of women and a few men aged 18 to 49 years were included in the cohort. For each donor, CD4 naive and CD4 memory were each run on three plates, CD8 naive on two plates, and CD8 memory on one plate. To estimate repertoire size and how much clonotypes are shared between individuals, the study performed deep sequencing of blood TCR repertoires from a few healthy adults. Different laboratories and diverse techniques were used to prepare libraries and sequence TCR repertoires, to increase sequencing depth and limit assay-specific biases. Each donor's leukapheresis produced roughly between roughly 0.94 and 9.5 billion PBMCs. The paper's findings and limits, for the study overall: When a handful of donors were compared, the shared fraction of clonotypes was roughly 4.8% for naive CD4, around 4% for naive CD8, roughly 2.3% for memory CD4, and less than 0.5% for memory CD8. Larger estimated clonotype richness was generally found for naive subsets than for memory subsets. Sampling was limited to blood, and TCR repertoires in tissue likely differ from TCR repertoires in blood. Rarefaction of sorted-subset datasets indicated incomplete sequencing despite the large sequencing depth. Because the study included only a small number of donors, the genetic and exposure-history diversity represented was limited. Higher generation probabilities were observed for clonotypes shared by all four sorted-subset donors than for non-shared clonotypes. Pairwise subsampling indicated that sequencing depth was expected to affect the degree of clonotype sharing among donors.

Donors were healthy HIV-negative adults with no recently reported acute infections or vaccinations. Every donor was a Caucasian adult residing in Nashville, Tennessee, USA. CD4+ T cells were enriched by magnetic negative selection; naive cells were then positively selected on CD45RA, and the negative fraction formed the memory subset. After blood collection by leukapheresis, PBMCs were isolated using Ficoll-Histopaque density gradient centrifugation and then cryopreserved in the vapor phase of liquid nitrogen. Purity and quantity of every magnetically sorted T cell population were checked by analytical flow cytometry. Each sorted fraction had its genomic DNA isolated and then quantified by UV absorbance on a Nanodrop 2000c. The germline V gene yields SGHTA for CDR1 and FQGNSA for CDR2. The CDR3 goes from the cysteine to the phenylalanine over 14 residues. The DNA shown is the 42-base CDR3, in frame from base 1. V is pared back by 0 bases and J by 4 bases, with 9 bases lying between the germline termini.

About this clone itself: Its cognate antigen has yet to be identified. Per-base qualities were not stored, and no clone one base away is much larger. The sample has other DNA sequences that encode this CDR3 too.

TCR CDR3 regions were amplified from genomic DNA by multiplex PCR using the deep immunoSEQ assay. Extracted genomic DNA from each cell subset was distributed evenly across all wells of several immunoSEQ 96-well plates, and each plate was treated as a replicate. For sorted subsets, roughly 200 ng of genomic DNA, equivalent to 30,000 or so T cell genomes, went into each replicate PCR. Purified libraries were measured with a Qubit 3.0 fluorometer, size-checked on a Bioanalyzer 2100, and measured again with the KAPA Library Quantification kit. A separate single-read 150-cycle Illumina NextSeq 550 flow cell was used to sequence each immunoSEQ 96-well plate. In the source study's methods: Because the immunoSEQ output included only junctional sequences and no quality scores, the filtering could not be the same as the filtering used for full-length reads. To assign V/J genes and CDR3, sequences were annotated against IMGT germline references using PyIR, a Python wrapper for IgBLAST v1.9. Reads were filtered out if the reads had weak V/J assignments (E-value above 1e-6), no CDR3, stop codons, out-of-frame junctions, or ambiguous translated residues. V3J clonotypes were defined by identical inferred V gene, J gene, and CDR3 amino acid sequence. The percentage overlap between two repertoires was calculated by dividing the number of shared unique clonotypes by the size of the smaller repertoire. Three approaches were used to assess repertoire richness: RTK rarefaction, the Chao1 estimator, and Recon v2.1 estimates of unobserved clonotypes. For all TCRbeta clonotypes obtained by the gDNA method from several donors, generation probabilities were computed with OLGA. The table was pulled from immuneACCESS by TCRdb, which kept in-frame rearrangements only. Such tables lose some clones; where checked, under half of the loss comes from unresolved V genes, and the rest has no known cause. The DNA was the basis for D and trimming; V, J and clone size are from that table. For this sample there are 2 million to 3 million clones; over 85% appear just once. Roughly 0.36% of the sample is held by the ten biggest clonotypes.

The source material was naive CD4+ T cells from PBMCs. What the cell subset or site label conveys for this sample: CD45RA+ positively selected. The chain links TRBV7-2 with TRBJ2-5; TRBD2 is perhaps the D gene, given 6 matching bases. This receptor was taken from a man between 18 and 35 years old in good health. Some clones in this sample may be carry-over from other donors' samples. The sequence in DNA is TGTGCCAGCAGCTTAGCGGGTAGCGGAGAGACCCAGTACTTC. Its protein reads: CASSLAGSGETQYF.